These T cell receptor beta chains were read from a single sample in a study of breast tumors, draining lymph nodes, adjacent tissues. MiXCR, run by TCRdb on the multiplex PCR reads, gives a single entry per CDR3 protein. The sample yields more than 50,000 distinct CDR3 sequences, around 43% seen once. The sequenced sample was breast tumor tissue. The receptor set was obtained from a female donor with breast cancer. Some clones in this sample may be carry-over from other donors' samples. Each CDR3 is given with its conserved first and last residue. A D gene is named only where the DNA matches it firmly. Clone size appears in some rows only: once, few, many, or a class for an expanded clone.

v_call: TRBV10-3; clone_size: .; j_call: TRBJ1-4; d_call: TRBD1; cdr3_aa: CAISETGTGGGKLFF; cdr3_nt: TGTGCCATCAGTGAGACCGGGACAGGGGGTGGGAAACTGTTTTTT
v_call: TRBV7-8; clone_size: many; j_call: TRBJ2-1; d_call: TRBD2; cdr3_aa: CASSYEPGTSANNEQFF; cdr3_nt: TGTGCCAGCAGCTACGAACCCGGGACTAGCGCTAACAATGAGCAGTTCTTC
v_call: TRBV18; clone_size: many; j_call: TRBJ1-2; d_call: TRBD1; cdr3_aa: CASSPGQVLYGYTF; cdr3_nt: TGTGCCAGCTCTCCCGGACAGGTCCTCTATGGCTACACCTTC
v_call: TRBV19; clone_size: many; j_call: TRBJ2-4; d_call: .; cdr3_aa: CASSIRVAKNIQYF; cdr3_nt: TGTGCCAGTAGTATTCGGGTAGCCAAAAACATTCAGTACTTC
v_call: TRBV20-1; clone_size: .; j_call: TRBJ2-7; d_call: .; cdr3_aa: CSARDGYYEQCF; cdr3_nt: TGCAGTGCTAGAGATGGGTATTACGAGCAGTGCTTC
v_call: TRBV4-2; clone_size: many; j_call: TRBJ2-7; d_call: .; cdr3_aa: CASSLTNEQYF; cdr3_nt: TGTGCCAGCAGCCTTACGAACGAGCAGTACTTC
v_call: TRBV4-2; clone_size: .; j_call: TRBJ1-5; d_call: .; cdr3_aa: CASSPTGSLEHQPQHF; cdr3_nt: TGTGCCAGCAGCCCTACGGGTTCCCTGGAACATCAGCCCCAGCATTTT
v_call: TRBV9; clone_size: few; j_call: TRBJ2-7; d_call: .; cdr3_aa: CASSVASGIYEQSF; cdr3_nt: .
v_call: TRBV7-3; clone_size: few; j_call: TRBJ1-5; d_call: .; cdr3_aa: CASSLAGANKHF; cdr3_nt: TGTGCCAGCAGCCTAGCGGGAGCTAATAAGCATTTT
v_call: TRBV7-9; clone_size: .; j_call: TRBJ1-4; d_call: .; cdr3_aa: CASSPTWGSREKLLF; cdr3_nt: TGTGCCAGCAGCCCCACTTGGGGCAGTAGGGAAAAACTGCTTTTT
v_call: TRBV5-8; clone_size: many; j_call: TRBJ2-1; d_call: .; cdr3_aa: CASSLEGELTYNEQFF; cdr3_nt: TGTGCCAGCAGCTTGGAAGGGGAACTTACCTACAATGAGCAGTTCTTC
v_call: TRBV10-3; clone_size: .; j_call: TRBJ2-3; d_call: TRBD2; cdr3_aa: CATQRESYNEQYF; cdr3_nt: TGTGCCACACAGCGGGAGAGCTACAATGAGCAGTATTTT
v_call: TRBV7-9; clone_size: many; j_call: TRBJ2-1; d_call: .; cdr3_aa: CASSPTVNEQFF; cdr3_nt: TGTGCCAGCAGCCCCACGGTGAATGAGCAGTTCTTC
v_call: TRBV7-2; clone_size: .; j_call: TRBJ2-7; d_call: .; cdr3_aa: CASSLAGQSFSEQYF; cdr3_nt: TGTGCCAGCAGCTTAGCAGGACAGTCCTTCTCCGAGCAGTACTTC
v_call: TRBV20-1; clone_size: .; j_call: TRBJ1-5; d_call: TRBD1; cdr3_aa: CSGQGVRNQPQHF; cdr3_nt: TGCAGTGGCCAGGGGGTTCGCAATCAGCCCCAGCATTTT
v_call: TRBV24-1; clone_size: many; j_call: TRBJ1-2; d_call: .; cdr3_aa: CATSDPIYGYTF; cdr3_nt: TGTGCCACCAGTGATCCCATCTATGGCTACACCTTC
v_call: TRBV29-1; clone_size: .; j_call: TRBJ2-1; d_call: TRBD2; cdr3_aa: CSVGLAGGNEQFF; cdr3_nt: TGCAGCGTGGGACTAGCGGGAGGGAATGAGCAGTTCTTC
v_call: TRBV5-6; clone_size: .; j_call: TRBJ2-3; d_call: .; cdr3_aa: CASSLGSGEDAQYF; cdr3_nt: TGTGCCAGCAGCTTGGGGTCAGGGGAGGATGCGCAGTATTTT
v_call: TRBV9; clone_size: .; j_call: TRBJ2-5; d_call: TRBD2; cdr3_aa: CASSPTPGLAGNGETQYF; cdr3_nt: TGTGCCAGCAGCCCAACTCCGGGACTAGCGGGGAATGGAGAGACCCAGTACTTC
v_call: TRBV6-2/TRBV6-3; clone_size: many; j_call: TRBJ1-2; d_call: .; cdr3_aa: CASSYSWDGYTF; cdr3_nt: TGTGCCAGCAGTTACTCGTGGGATGGCTACACCTTC
v_call: TRBV7-6; clone_size: .; j_call: TRBJ2-3; d_call: .; cdr3_aa: CASSARGYNEQYF; cdr3_nt: TGTGCCAGCAGCGCTAGGGGTTACAATGAGCAGTATTTT
v_call: TRBV10-3; clone_size: many; j_call: TRBJ2-7; d_call: .; cdr3_aa: CAIREEAPRQYF; cdr3_nt: TGTGCCATCAGAGAGGAGGCGCCACGGCAGTACTTC
v_call: TRBV19; clone_size: .; j_call: TRBJ1-5; d_call: .; cdr3_aa: CASSIDRKQPQHF; cdr3_nt: TGTGCCAGCAGTATAGACAGGAAGCAGCCCCAGCATTTT
v_call: TRBV12-3/TRBV12-4; clone_size: .; j_call: TRBJ1-4; d_call: .; cdr3_aa: CASKSGVGAANEKLFF; cdr3_nt: TGTGCCAGCAAATCAGGGGTAGGGGCGGCTAATGAAAAACTGTTTTTT
v_call: TRBV7-9; clone_size: .; j_call: TRBJ2-2; d_call: .; cdr3_aa: CASSQTGELFF; cdr3_nt: TGTGCCAGCAGTCAGACCGGGGAGCTGTTTTTT
v_call: TRBV19; clone_size: few; j_call: TRBJ1-1; d_call: .; cdr3_aa: CASSSLQVNTEAFF; cdr3_nt: TGTGCCAGTAGTTCTCTTCAGGTTAACACTGAAGCTTTCTTT
v_call: TRBV2; clone_size: .; j_call: TRBJ2-1; d_call: .; cdr3_aa: CASSEFEGSSNEQFF; cdr3_nt: TGTGCCAGCAGTGAATTTGAGGGGAGCTCGAATGAGCAGTTCTTC
v_call: TRBV12-3/TRBV12-4; clone_size: .; j_call: TRBJ1-6; d_call: TRBD1; cdr3_aa: CASSQDRGSGNSPLHF; cdr3_nt: TGTGCCAGCAGCCAAGACAGGGGGTCGGGAAATTCACCCCTCCACTTT
v_call: TRBV29-1; clone_size: many; j_call: TRBJ2-7; d_call: .; cdr3_aa: CSVEGVDYVKQYF; cdr3_nt: TGCAGCGTTGAGGGGGTCGACTATGTGAAGCAGTACTTC
v_call: TRBV10-1; clone_size: .; j_call: TRBJ2-2; d_call: .; cdr3_aa: CASSVGWVDSGANTGELLF; cdr3_nt: TGCGCCAGCAGTGTAGGATGGGTTGACTCTGGGGCCAACACCGGGGAGCTGCTTTTT
v_call: TRBV7-9; clone_size: many; j_call: TRBJ2-7; d_call: .; cdr3_aa: CASSWGNEQYF; cdr3_nt: TGTGCCAGCAGCTGGGGGAACGAGCAGTACTTC
v_call: TRBV5-4; clone_size: .; j_call: TRBJ2-4; d_call: .; cdr3_aa: CASSRPGGEGNIQYF; cdr3_nt: TGTGCCAGCAGCAGACCTGGAGGGGAAGGAAACATTCAGTACTTC
v_call: TRBV11-2; clone_size: .; j_call: TRBJ1-4; d_call: .; cdr3_aa: CASSPRGEKLFF; cdr3_nt: TGTGCCAGCAGCCCTCGGGGTGAAAAACTGTTTTTT
v_call: TRBV10-2; clone_size: many; j_call: TRBJ2-2; d_call: TRBD2; cdr3_aa: CASSDSGGVTGELFF; cdr3_nt: TGCGCCAGCAGTGATAGCGGGGGGGTCACCGGGGAGCTGTTTTTT
v_call: TRBV6-1; clone_size: many; j_call: TRBJ2-7; d_call: .; cdr3_aa: CASSEDPLSSYEQYF; cdr3_nt: TGTGCCAGCAGTGAAGACCCATTAAGCTCCTACGAGCAGTACTTC
v_call: TRBV5-6; clone_size: many; j_call: TRBJ1-3; d_call: TRBD1; cdr3_aa: CASSPSRGRGLGNTIYF; cdr3_nt: TGTGCCAGCAGCCCAAGCCGAGGGAGGGGGCTAGGAAACACCATATATTTT
v_call: TRBV14; clone_size: many; j_call: TRBJ2-7; d_call: .; cdr3_aa: CASSQSPAPREQYF; cdr3_nt: TGTGCCAGCAGCCAATCCCCAGCACCGAGGGAGCAGTACTTC
v_call: TRBV20-1; clone_size: .; j_call: TRBJ1-2; d_call: TRBD1; cdr3_aa: CSARAGTDGYTF; cdr3_nt: TGCAGTGCTAGAGCCGGGACAGATGGCTACACCTTC
v_call: TRBV20-1; clone_size: many; j_call: TRBJ2-5; d_call: TRBD1; cdr3_aa: CSANRQGAETQYF; cdr3_nt: TGCAGTGCTAACCGACAGGGGGCAGAGACCCAGTACTTC
v_call: TRBV4-1; clone_size: many; j_call: TRBJ2-7; d_call: TRBD1; cdr3_aa: CASSQEDRGPYEQYF; cdr3_nt: TGCGCCAGCAGCCAAGAGGACAGGGGTCCCTACGAGCAGTACTTC
v_call: TRBV10-3; clone_size: .; j_call: TRBJ1-5; d_call: TRBD1; cdr3_aa: CAISARTGHNQPQHF; cdr3_nt: TGTGCCATCAGTGCTAGGACAGGTCACAACCAGCCCCAGCATTTT
v_call: TRBV7-9; clone_size: .; j_call: TRBJ1-3; d_call: .; cdr3_aa: CASSLVGVYGNTIYF; cdr3_nt: TGTGCCAGCAGCTTAGTGGGGGTCTACGGAAACACCATATATTTT
v_call: TRBV20-1; clone_size: .; j_call: TRBJ2-1; d_call: TRBD1; cdr3_aa: CSAGQNYGYNEQFF; cdr3_nt: TGCAGTGCGGGACAGAACTATGGCTACAATGAGCAGTTCTTC
v_call: TRBV20-1; clone_size: many; j_call: TRBJ2-5; d_call: .; cdr3_aa: CSAREGEGGSPFGTQYF; cdr3_nt: TGCAGTGCTAGAGAAGGTGAAGGCGGGTCCCCCTTTGGGACCCAGTACTTC
v_call: TRBV6-5; clone_size: many; j_call: TRBJ1-2; d_call: .; cdr3_aa: CASSSLYGYTF; cdr3_nt: TGTGCCAGCAGTTCCTTATATGGCTACACCTTC
v_call: TRBV6-2/TRBV6-3; clone_size: many; j_call: TRBJ2-7; d_call: TRBD1; cdr3_aa: CASSPDRGLGEQYF; cdr3_nt: TGTGCCAGCAGTCCTGACAGGGGGTTAGGCGAGCAGTACTTC
v_call: TRBV24-1; clone_size: many; j_call: TRBJ2-2; d_call: .; cdr3_aa: CATSERHSYGELFF; cdr3_nt: TGTGCCACCAGTGAAAGACACTCGTACGGGGAGCTGTTTTTT
v_call: TRBV29-1; clone_size: many; j_call: TRBJ1-2; d_call: TRBD1; cdr3_aa: CSVGQGANYGYTF; cdr3_nt: TGCAGCGTTGGACAGGGGGCTAACTATGGCTACACCTTC
v_call: TRBV12-3/TRBV12-4; clone_size: .; j_call: TRBJ1-3; d_call: .; cdr3_aa: CACLVHSGNTIYF; cdr3_nt: TGTGCCTGCTTGGTTCACTCTGGAAACACCATATATTTT